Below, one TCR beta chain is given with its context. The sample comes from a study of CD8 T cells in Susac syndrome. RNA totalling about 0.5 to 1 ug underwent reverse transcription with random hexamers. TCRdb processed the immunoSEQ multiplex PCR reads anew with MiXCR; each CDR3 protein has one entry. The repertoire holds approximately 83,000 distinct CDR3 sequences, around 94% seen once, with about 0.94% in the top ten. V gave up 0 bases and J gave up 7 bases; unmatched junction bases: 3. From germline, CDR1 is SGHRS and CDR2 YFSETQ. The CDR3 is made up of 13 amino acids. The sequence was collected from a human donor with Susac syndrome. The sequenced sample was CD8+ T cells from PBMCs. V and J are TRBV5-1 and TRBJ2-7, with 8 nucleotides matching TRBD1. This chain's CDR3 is CASSLVGQGEQYF. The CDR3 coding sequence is TGCGCCAGCAGCTTGGTAGGACAGGGAGAGCAGTACTTC.